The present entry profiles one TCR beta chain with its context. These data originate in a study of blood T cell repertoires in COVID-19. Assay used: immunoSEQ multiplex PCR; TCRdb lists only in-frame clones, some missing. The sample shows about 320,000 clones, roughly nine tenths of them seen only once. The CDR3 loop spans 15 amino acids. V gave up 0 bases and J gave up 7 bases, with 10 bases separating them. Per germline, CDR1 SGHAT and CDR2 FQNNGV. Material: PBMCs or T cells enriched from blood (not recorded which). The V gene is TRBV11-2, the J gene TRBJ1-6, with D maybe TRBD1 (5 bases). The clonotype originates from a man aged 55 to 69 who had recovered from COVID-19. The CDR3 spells CASSLEASGNSPLHF. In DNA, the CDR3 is TGTGCCAGCAGCTTAGAAGCTTCAGGGAATTCACCCCTCCACTTT.